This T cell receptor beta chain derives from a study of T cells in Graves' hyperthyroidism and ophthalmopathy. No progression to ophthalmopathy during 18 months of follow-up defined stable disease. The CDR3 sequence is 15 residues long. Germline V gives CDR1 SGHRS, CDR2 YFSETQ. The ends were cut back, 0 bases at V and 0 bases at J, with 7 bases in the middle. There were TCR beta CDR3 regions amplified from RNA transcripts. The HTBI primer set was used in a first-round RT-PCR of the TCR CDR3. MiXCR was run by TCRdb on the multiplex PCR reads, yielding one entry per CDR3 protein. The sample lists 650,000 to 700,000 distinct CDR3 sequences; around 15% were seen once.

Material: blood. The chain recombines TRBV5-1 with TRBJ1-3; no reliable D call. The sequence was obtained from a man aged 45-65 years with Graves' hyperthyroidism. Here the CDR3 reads CASSLAAGSGNTIYF. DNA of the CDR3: TGCGCCAGCAGCTTGGCCGCAGGCTCTGGAAACACCATATATTTT.